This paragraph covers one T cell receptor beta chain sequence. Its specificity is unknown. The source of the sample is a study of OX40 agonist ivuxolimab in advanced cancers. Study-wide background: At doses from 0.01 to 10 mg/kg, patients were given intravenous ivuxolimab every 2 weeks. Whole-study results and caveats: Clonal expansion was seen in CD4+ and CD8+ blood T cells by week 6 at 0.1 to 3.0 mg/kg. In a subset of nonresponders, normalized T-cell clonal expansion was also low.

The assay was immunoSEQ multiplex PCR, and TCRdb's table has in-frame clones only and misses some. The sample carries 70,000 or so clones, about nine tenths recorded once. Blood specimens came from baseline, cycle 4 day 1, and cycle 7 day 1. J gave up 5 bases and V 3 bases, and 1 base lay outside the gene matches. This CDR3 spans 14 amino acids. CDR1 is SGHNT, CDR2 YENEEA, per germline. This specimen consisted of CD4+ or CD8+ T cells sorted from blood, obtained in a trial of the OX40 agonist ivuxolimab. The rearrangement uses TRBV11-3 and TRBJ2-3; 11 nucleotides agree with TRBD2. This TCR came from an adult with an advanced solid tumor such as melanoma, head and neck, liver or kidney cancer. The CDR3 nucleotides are TGTGCCAGCAGCTTTACTAGCGGGGGAGATACGCAGTATTTT. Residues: CASSFTSGGDTQYF. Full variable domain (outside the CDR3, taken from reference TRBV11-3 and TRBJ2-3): EAGVVQSPRYKIIEKKQPVAFWCNPISGHNTLYWYLQNLGQGPELLIRYENEEAVDDSQLPKDRFSAERLKGVDSTLKIQPAELGDSAVYLCASSFTSGGDTQYFGPGTRLTVL.